The 23 T cell receptor beta chains given below trace back to one sample, sequenced in a study of human T cells and chemical hapten exposure. MiXCR, applied by TCRdb to the RACE reads, yields one record per CDR3 protein. Of around 52,000 distinct CDR3 sequences listed, 7% to 10% are singletons. Time point given: patch test 1, 2 weeks after DPC sensitization. Treatment in this sample: therapeutic diphenylcyclopropenone sensitization with weekly scalp DPC. Material: whole blood, obtained in connection with sensitization to the hapten diphenylcyclopropenone (DPC). These TCRs come from a woman in her 40s with alopecia areata. Some clones in this sample may be carry-over from other donors' samples.

This chain links TRBV4-2 with TRBJ1-4; 9 nucleotides align to TRBD1. The CDR3 is 17 amino acids. Germline CDR1 and CDR2: LGHNA and YNFKEQ. After removal of 1 base from V and 4 bases from J, the junction contained 7 bases not matched to a gene. The CDR3 nucleotides are TGTGCCAGCAGCCAAGGCACAGGGGGCGACGGTAATGAAAAACTGTTTTTT. Protein sequence: CASSQGTGGDGNEKLFF.

The CDR3 nucleotides are TGTGCCAGCAGGGAATACAATGAGCAGTTCTTC. Translation gives CASREYNEQFF. This sequence joins TRBV12-3 or TRBV12-4 and TRBJ2-1; unclear D gene. CDR3 length: 11 residues. The V end lost 6 bases, the J end lost 4 bases, and 4 bases lay between the germline ends.

A few counts support this clonotype. CDR3 protein: CASSPGTGSPTEAFF. In DNA form, the CDR3 reads TGCGCCAGCAGCCCGGGGACAGGGAGCCCCACTGAAGCTTTCTTT. The gene calls are TRBV5-1 and TRBJ1-1, with 9 bases lining up with TRBD1. V lost 4 bases, J lost 4 bases, and 8 bases stayed unmatched. Germline CDR1 and CDR2: SGHRS and YFSETQ. The CDR3 consists of 15 residues.

The sample holds many counts of this clonotype. The chain couples TRBV30 to TRBJ1-2; TRBD1 matches at 7 bases. The germline V gene has CDR1 GTSNPN and CDR2 SVGIG (reference sequence). The CDR3 has 15 residues. Losses at the gene ends were 1 base for V and 1 base for J; bases not matched to a gene: 6. The chain's CDR3 is CAWSEGTDLNYGYTF. As DNA, the CDR3 is TGTGCCTGGAGTGAAGGGACAGACCTTAACTATGGCTACACCTTC.

This clonotype was seen a handful of times. The chain links TRBV2 to TRBJ1-2; D is perhaps TRBD1 (5 bases). The CDR3 has 12 residues. Germline V gene data show CDR1 as SNHLY and CDR2 as FYNNEI. V lost 5 bases to trimming and J lost 5 bases, with 9 bases between them. CDR3 nucleotide sequence: TGTGCCAGCAGTCCCGACAGTTATGGCTACACCTTC. It yields the protein CASSPDSYGYTF.

This chain uses TRBV5-1 with TRBJ2-5; 9 bases are shared with TRBD2. Germline-derived CDR1 and CDR2 are SGHRS and YFSETQ. The ends lost 0 bases at V and 2 bases at J; junction bases unmatched: 2. The CDR3 loop spans 15 amino acids. The CDR3 sequence: CASSLGLAEQETQYF. CDR3 nucleotides: TGCGCCAGCAGCTTGGGACTAGCGGAGCAAGAGACCCAGTACTTC.

This clonotype has at least ten counts. The gene calls are TRBV12-5 and TRBJ1-1; D is unresolved. Germline V lookup: CDR1 LGHNT, CDR2 FRNRAP. Trimming pared 0 bases from V and 4 bases from J, leaving 9 bases between. CDR3 size: 14 residues. CDR3 sequence (DNA): TGTGCTAGTGGTTTGGTACCTCTGGCCACTGAAGCTTTCTTT. Its protein is CASGLVPLATEAFF.

The chain links TRBV7-9 to TRBJ1-6, with D possibly matching TRBD1 (6 bases). Germline V gives CDR1 SEHNR, CDR2 FQNEAQ (reference sequence). The V gene lost 4 bases and the J gene lost 0 bases, with 16 bases spanning the gap. CDR3 length equals 18 residues. CDR3: CASSWDPTGSSYNSPLHF. CDR3 in DNA: TGTGCCAGCAGCTGGGACCCGACAGGAAGCTCCTATAATTCACCCCTCCACTTT.

This clonotype has a count of ten or more. This chain uses TRBV20-1 with TRBJ2-3; the match to TRBD2 covers 7 bases. Trimming cost V 0 bases and J 2 bases; bases outside gene matches: 11. The CDR3 has 17 amino acids. Germline CDR1 DFQATT, CDR2 SNEGSKA (reference sequence). CDR3 sequence reads: CSARDLQRGTNTDTQYF. The CDR3 DNA follows: TGCAGTGCTAGAGATCTCCAGCGGGGAACCAACACAGATACGCAGTATTTT.

The sample holds many counts of this clonotype. V is TRBV3-1 and J is TRBJ1-6; D remains unclear. V lost 1 base and J lost 6, with 10 bases in between. Germline-derived CDR1 and CDR2 are LGHDT and YNNKEL (reference sequence). This CDR3 is built from 15 residues. The CDR3 reads CASSQGNLGNSPLHF. The CDR3 coding sequence is TGTGCCAGCAGCCAAGGGAATTTGGGTAATTCACCCCTCCACTTT.

This clonotype was detected a few times. This chain uses TRBV20-1 with TRBJ2-2, with unresolved D. Germline values: CDR1 DFQATT, CDR2 SNEGSKA (reference sequence). The V and J ends lost 1 base and 4 bases respectively, with 7 bases between them. The CDR3 runs to 13 residues. CDR3 nucleotide sequence: TGCAGTGCTAGAGCGGCGGTCACCGGGGAGCTGTTTTTT. Amino acid sequence: CSARAAVTGELFF.

Comments on this clonotype: A much more abundant neighbour one base away suggests this may be a read error. The chain combines TRBV5-5 with TRBJ2-7; 8 bases line up with TRBD2. CDR1 and CDR2 (germline): SGHKS, YYEKEE (reference sequence). The V gene end was trimmed by 4 bases and the J gene end by 0 bases; junction bases not matched to a gene: 9. The CDR3 extends over 16 amino acids. The CDR3 protein is CASSSTSGPSSYEQYF. The DNA of the CDR3 is TGTGCCAGCAGCAGCACTAGCGGACCCAGCTCCTACGAGCAGTACTTC.

This clonotype was picked up many times. The V gene is TRBV7-9, the J gene TRBJ1-5; no reliable D call. The V end lost 8 bases, the J end lost 2 bases, and 16 bases lay between the germline ends. The CDR3 sequence is 15 residues long. Germline assignment: CDR1 SEHNR and CDR2 FQNEAQ (reference sequence). In DNA form, the CDR3 reads TGTGCCAGCTCGGGAGGATTGGAAGGCAATCAGCCCCAGCATTTT. Translating gives CASSGGLEGNQPQHF.

This chain uses TRBV4-1 with TRBJ2-7; a weak D match, TRBD1 (6 bases). This CDR3 comprises 14 residues. The V end lost 2 bases, the J end lost 4 bases, and 12 bases lay between the germline ends. Germline-derived CDR1 and CDR2 are MGHRA and YSYEKL. CDR3 in amino acids: CASSQTGSEYEQYF. In nucleotides, the CDR3 is TGCGCCAGCAGCCAAACAGGGTCCGAGTACGAGCAGTACTTC.

A few counts support this clonotype. The rearrangement joins TRBV2 to TRBJ1-4, with TRBD1 identical over 8 bases. CDR3 length equals 12 residues. Trimming at V came to 9 bases and at J to 5 bases, leaving 2 bases not matched to a gene. The germline gives CDR1 SNHLY, CDR2 FYNNEI. CDR3 protein: CASRTGNEKLFF. The CDR3 nucleotides read TGTGCCAGTAGGACAGGGAATGAAAAACTGTTTTTT.

In this sample, this clonotype turned up many times. The chain employs TRBV5-4 and TRBJ1-1; no definite D call. Germline CDR1 reads SGHNT; CDR2 reads YYREEE (reference sequence). Trimming took 5 bases from V and 5 from J, leaving 16 bases between them. The CDR3 sequence is 14 residues long. The CDR3 protein is CASSGAGVRTEAFF. The CDR3 DNA follows: TGTGCCAGCAGTGGCGCGGGCGTTCGAACTGAAGCTTTCTTT.

Only a few counts were recorded for this clonotype. This chain joins TRBV29-1 and TRBJ1-4; possible D gene TRBD1, 5 bases. The CDR3 covers 14 residues. The V end was cut by 4 bases, the J end by 8 bases, with 17 bases between. Per germline, CDR1 SQVTM and CDR2 ANQGSEA. DNA of the CDR3: TGCAGCGTTGGACATTACCCAGGGCAAGAAAAACTGTTTTTT. Its translation is CSVGHYPGQEKLFF.

This clonotype was seen many times. The rearrangement uses TRBV7-8 and TRBJ1-1; D is perhaps TRBD1 (6 bases). The V gene's germline CDR1 is SGHVS and CDR2 FQNEAQ. The CDR3 contains 14 residues. With 3 bases removed from V and 1 base from J, the gap between germline ends came to 9 bases. CDR3 sequence (DNA): TGTGCCAGCAGCTTTTTACAGGGGAACACTGAAGCTTTCTTT. This codes for CASSFLQGNTEAFF.

There are many counts of this clonotype. The CDR3 here is CASRSQAGGNTGELFF. DNA for the CDR3: TGTGCCAGCCGCTCCCAAGCGGGGGGGAACACCGGGGAGCTGTTTTTT. The V and J genes are TRBV2 and TRBJ2-2; 9 bases are a match to TRBD2. Germline CDR1 is SNHLY and CDR2 is FYNNEI. The CDR3 length is 16 residues. The trim removed 8 bases at V and 1 base at J, leaving 8 bases unmatched.

This clonotype has at least ten counts. The rearrangement uses TRBV5-5 and TRBJ2-7; tentative D call: TRBD2 (5 bases). Germline loops: CDR1 SGHKS, CDR2 YYEKEE (reference sequence). The ends were cut back, 0 bases at V and 0 bases at J, with 10 bases in the middle. The CDR3 extends over 15 amino acids. This CDR3 reads CASSLVGDPSYEQYF. In DNA, the CDR3 is TGTGCCAGCAGCTTGGTGGGAGACCCCTCCTACGAGCAGTACTTC.

The V and J genes are TRBV30 and TRBJ1-1; possible D gene TRBD1, 5 bases. The length of the CDR3 is 13 residues. The V end lost 1 base, the J end lost 4 bases, and 10 bases lay between the germline ends. The germline V gene has CDR1 GTSNPN and CDR2 SVGIG (reference sequence). CDR3 loop: CAWSGGPSTEAFF. The CDR3 DNA reads TGTGCCTGGAGTGGGGGCCCGAGCACTGAAGCTTTCTTT.

This clonotype was observed many times. The gene calls are TRBV24-1 and TRBJ1-3; D remains ambiguous. Trimming took off 9 bases at V and 2 bases at J, with 10 bases between the two ends. Germline loops: CDR1 KGHDR, CDR2 SFDVKD. CDR3 length: 13 residues. The CDR3 here is CATASKAGNTIYF. In DNA, the CDR3 is TGTGCCACCGCAAGCAAAGCTGGAAACACCATATATTTT.

The sample holds many counts of this clonotype. The chain couples TRBV29-1 to TRBJ2-1, with D uncertain. V gave up 1 base and J gave up 0 bases, with 7 bases separating them. The CDR3 is 14 residues long. CDR1 and CDR2 from the germline V gene are SQVTM and ANQGSEA. The DNA of the CDR3 is TGCAGCGTTGAAGGGAAAAGCTCCTACAATGAGCAGTTCTTC. As protein: CSVEGKSSYNEQFF.